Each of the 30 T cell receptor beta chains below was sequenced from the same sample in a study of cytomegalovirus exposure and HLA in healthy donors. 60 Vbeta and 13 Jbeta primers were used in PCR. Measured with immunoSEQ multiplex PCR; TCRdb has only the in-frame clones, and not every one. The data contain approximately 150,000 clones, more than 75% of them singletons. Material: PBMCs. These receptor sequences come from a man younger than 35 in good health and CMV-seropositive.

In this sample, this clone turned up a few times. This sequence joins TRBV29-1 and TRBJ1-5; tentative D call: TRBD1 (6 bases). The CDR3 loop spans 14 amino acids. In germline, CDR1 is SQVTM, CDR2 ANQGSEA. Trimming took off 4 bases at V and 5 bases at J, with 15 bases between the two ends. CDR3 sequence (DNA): TGCAGCGTTGGGAGGGGGGGCGCCGATCAGCCCCAGCATTTT. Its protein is CSVGRGGADQPQHF.

The CDR3 nucleotides are TGCGCCAGCAGCTTGGGAGGAGGCTTCTCTGGAAACACCATATATTTT. This translates into CASSLGGGFSGNTIYF. J is TRBJ1-3 and V is TRBV5-1; unclear D gene. The CDR3 covers 16 residues. Germline loops: CDR1 SGHRS, CDR2 YFSETQ. Trimming pared 0 bases from V and 0 bases from J, leaving 10 bases between.

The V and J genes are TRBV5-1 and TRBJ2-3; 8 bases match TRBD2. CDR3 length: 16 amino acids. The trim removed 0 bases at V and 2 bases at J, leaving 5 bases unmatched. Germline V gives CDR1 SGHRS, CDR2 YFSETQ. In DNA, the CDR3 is TGCGCCAGCAGCTTGGTACTAGCGGATTACACAGATACGCAGTATTTT. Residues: CASSLVLADYTDTQYF.

DNA of the CDR3: TGTGCCAGCTCTCAGGACAGGAATCATGGCTACACCTTC. Its translation: CASSQDRNHGYTF. J is TRBJ1-2 and V is TRBV18, with 7 bases lining up with TRBD1. The junction had 7 bases not matched to a gene; V was cut back by 6 bases and J by 6 bases. Germline V gene lookup returns CDR1 KGHSH and CDR2 LQKENI. CDR3 size: 13 residues.

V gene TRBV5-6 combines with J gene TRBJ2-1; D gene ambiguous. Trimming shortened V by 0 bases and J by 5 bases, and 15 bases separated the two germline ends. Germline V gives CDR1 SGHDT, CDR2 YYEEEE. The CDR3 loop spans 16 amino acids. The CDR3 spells CASSLAGRPRDNEQFF. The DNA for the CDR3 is TGTGCCAGCAGCTTGGCTGGCCGTCCTCGGGACAATGAGCAGTTCTTC.

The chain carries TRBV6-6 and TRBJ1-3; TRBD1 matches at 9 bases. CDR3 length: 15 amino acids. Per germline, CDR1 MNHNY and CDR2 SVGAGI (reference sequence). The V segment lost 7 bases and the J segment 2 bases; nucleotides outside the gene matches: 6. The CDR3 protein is CASKRQGVAGNTIYF. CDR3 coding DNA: TGTGCCAGCAAACGACAGGGGGTGGCTGGAAACACCATATATTTT.

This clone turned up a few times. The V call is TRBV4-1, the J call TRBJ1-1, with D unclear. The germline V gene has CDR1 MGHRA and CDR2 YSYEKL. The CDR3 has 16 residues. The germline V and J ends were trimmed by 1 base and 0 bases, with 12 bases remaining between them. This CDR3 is CASSQAGGVLNTEAFF. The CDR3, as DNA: TGCGCCAGCAGCCAAGCCGGCGGGGTCCTGAACACTGAAGCTTTCTTT.

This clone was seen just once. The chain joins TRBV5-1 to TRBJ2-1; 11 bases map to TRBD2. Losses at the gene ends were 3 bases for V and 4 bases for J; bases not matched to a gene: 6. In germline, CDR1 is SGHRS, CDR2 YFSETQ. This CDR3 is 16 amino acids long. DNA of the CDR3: TGCGCCAGCAGCTATCTGGTAGCGGGAGGGTACAATGAGCAGTTCTTC. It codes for CASSYLVAGGYNEQFF.

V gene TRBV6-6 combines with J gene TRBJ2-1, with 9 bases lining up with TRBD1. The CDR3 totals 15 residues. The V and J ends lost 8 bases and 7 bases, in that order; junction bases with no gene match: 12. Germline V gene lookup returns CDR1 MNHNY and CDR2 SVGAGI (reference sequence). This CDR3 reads CASCPRDRASNEQFF. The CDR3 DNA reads TGTGCCAGCTGTCCACGGGACAGGGCATCGAATGAGCAGTTCTTC.

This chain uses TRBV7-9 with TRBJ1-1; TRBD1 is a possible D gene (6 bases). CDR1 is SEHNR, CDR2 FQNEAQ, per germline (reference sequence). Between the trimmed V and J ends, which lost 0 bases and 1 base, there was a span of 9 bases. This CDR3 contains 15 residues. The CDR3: CASSLALGGNTEAFF. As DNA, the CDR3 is TGTGCCAGCAGCTTAGCGCTAGGGGGGAACACTGAAGCTTTCTTT.

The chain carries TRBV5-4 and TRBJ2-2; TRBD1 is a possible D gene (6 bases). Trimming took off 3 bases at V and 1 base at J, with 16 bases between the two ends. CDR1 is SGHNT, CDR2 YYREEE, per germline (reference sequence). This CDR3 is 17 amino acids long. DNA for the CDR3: TGTGCCAGCAGCTCTCTCACGGGACACATGAACACCGGGGAGCTGTTTTTT. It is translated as CASSSLTGHMNTGELFF.

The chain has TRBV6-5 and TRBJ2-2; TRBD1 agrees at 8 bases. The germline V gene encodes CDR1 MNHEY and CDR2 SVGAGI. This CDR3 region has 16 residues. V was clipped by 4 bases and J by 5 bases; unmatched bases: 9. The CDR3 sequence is CASSSRDRSKTGELFF. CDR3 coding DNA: TGTGCCAGCAGTTCCAGGGACAGGAGCAAGACCGGGGAGCTGTTTTTT.

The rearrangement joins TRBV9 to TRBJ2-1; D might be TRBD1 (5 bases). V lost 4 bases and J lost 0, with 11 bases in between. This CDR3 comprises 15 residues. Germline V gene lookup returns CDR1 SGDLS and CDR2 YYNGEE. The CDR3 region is CASSSHRSSYNEQFF. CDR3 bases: TGTGCCAGCAGCTCCCACAGGAGCTCCTACAATGAGCAGTTCTTC.

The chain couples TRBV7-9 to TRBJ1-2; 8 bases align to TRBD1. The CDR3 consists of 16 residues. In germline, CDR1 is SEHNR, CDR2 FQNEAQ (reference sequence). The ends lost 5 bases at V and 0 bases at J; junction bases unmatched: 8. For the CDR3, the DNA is TGTGCCAGCAGCCCGCGACAGGGGATAACTAACTATGGCTACACCTTC. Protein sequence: CASSPRQGITNYGYTF.

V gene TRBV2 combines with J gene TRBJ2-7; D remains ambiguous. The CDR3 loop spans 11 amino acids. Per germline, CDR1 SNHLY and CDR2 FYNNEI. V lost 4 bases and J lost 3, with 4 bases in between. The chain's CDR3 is CASSGSYEQYF. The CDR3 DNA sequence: TGTGCCAGCAGTGGGAGCTACGAGCAGTACTTC.

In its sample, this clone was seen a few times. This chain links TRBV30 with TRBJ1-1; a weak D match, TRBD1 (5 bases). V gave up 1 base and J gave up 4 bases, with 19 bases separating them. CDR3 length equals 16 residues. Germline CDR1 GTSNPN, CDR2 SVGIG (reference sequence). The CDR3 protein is CAWSAYPRGTGTEAFF. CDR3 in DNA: TGTGCCTGGAGTGCCTACCCCCGGGGGACGGGCACTGAAGCTTTCTTT.

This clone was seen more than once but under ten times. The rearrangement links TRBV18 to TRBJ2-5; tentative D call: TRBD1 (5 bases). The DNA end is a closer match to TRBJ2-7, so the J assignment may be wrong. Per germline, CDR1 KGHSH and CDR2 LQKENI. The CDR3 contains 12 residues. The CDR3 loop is CASSVRGYEQYF. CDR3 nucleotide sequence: TGTGCCAGCTCAGTTAGGGGTTACGAGCAGTACTTC.

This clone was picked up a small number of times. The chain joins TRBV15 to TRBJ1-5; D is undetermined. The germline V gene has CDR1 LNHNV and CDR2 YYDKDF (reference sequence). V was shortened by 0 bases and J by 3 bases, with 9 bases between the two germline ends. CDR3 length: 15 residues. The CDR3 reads CATSRDGGYNQPQHF. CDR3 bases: TGTGCCACCAGCAGAGATGGAGGATACAATCAGCCCCAGCATTTT.

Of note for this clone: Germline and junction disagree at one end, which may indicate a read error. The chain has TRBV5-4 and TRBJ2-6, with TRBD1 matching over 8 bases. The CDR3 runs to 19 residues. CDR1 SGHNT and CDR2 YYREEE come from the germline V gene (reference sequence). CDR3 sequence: CASSSDRAEMDSGANGLTF. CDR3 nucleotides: TGTGCCAGCAGCTCGGACAGGGCTGAAATGGATTCTGGGGCCAACGGCCTGACTTTC.

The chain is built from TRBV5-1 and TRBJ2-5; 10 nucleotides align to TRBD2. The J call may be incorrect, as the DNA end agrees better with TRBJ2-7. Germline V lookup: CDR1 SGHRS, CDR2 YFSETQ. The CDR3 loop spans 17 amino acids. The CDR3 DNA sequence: TGCGCCAGCAGCTCGCGGGCTAGCGGGGGTTTAAACTACGAGCAGTACTTC. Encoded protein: CASSSRASGGLNYEQYF.

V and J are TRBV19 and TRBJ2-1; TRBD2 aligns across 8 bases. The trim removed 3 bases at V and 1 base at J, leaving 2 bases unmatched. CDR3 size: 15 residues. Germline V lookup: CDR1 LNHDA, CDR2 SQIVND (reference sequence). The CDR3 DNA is TGTGCCAGTAGTATGGAGCGGGAGTCCTACAATGAGCAGTTCTTC. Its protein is CASSMERESYNEQFF. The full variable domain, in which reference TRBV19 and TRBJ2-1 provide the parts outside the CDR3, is DGGITQSPKYLFRKEGQNVTLSCEQNLNHDAMYWYRQDPGQGLRLIYYSQIVNDFQKGDIAEGYSVSREKKESFPLTVTSAQKNPTAFYLCASSMERESYNEQFFGPGTRLTVL.

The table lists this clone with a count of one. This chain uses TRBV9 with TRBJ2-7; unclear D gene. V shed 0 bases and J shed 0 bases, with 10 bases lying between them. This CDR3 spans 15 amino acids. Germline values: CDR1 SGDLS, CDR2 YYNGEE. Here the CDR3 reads CASSVGGTVSYEQYF. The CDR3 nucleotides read TGTGCCAGCAGCGTAGGAGGAACGGTCTCCTACGAGCAGTACTTC. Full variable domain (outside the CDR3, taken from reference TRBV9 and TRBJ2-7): DSGVTQTPKHLITATGQRVTLRCSPRSGDLSVYWYQQSLDQGLQFLIQYYNGEERAKGNILERFSAQQFPDLHSELNLSSLELGDSALYFCASSVGGTVSYEQYFGPGTRLTVT.

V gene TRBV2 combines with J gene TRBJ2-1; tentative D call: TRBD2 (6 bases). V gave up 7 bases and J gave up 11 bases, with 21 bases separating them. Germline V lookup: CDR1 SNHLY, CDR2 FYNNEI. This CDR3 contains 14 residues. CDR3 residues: CASIYHAGTPKQFF. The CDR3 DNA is TGTGCCAGCATTTATCACGCGGGGACCCCCAAGCAGTTCTTC.

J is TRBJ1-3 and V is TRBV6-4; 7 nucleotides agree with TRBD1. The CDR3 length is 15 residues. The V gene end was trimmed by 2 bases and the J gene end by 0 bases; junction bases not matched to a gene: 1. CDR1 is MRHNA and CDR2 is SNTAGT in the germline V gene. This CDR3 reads CASSDRDSSGNTIYF. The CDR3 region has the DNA TGTGCCAGCAGTGACAGGGACAGCTCTGGAAACACCATATATTTT.

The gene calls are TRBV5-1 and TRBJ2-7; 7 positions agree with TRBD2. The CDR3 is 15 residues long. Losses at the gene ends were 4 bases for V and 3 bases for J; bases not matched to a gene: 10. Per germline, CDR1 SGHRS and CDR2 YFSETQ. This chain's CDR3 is CASSLGAGRYYEQYF. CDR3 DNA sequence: TGCGCCAGCAGCCTCGGAGCGGGGAGGTACTACGAGCAGTACTTC.

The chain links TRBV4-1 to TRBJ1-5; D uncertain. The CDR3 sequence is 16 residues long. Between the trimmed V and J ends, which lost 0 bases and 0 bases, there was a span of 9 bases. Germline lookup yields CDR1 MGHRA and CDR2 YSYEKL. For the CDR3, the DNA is TGCGCCAGCAGCCAAGAGGCAGATTATAGCAATCAGCCCCAGCATTTT. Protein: CASSQEADYSNQPQHF.

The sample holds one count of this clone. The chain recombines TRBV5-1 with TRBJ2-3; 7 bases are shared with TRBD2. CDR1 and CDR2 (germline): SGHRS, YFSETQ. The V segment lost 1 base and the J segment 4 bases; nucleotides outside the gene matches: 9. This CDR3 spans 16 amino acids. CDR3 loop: CASSLFLSGNADTQYF. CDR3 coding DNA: TGCGCCAGCAGCTTGTTCCTCAGCGGGAATGCAGATACGCAGTATTTT. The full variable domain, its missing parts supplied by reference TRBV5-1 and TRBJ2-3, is KAGVTQTPRYLIKTRGQQVTLSCSPISGHRSVSWYQQTPGQGLQFLFEYFSETQRNKGNFPGRFSGRQFSNSRSEMNVSTLELGDSALYLCASSLFLSGNADTQYFGPGTRLTVL.

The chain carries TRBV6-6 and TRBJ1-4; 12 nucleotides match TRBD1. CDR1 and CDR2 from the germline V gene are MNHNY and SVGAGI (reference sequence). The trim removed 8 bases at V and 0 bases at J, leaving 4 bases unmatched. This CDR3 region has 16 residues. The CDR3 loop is CASRDRGRTTNEKLFF. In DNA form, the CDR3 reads TGTGCCAGCCGGGACAGGGGGCGAACAACTAATGAAAAACTGTTTTTT.

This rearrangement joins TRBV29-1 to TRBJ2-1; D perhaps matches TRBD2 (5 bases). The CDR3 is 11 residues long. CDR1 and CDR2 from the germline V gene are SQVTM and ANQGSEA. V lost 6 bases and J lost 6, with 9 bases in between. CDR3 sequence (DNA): TGCAGCGTGATGGCGGGCAATGAGCAGTTCTTC. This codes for CSVMAGNEQFF.

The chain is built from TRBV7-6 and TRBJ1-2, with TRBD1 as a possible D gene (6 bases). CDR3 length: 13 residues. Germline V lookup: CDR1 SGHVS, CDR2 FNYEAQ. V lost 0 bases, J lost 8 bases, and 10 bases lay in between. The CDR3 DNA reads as TGTGCCAGCAGCTTAGCAGGGGGTAGAGGCTACACCTTC. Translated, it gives CASSLAGGRGYTF. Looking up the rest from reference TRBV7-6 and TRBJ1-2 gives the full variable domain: GAGVSQSPRYKVTKRGQDVALRCDPISGHVSLYWYRQALGQGPEFLTYFNYEAQQDKSGLPNDRFSAERPEGSISTLTIQRTEQRDSAMYRCASSLAGGRGYTFGSGTRLTVV.